This T cell receptor (beta chain) was retrieved from a study of beta chain features in type 1 diabetes. Sorting that relied on CD45RO/CCR7/CD25/CD127/CD95/CD27 yielded CD4+ naive, central memory, regulatory and stem cell-like memory cells. Germline CDR1 LNHDA, CDR2 SQIVND (reference sequence). The CDR3 runs to 13 residues. V shed 6 bases and J shed 4 bases, with 12 bases lying between them. As every portion of the isolated RNA was reverse transcribed, the sequencing read expressed TCRB transcripts. The assay was immunoSEQ multiplex PCR, and TCRdb's table has in-frame clones only and misses some. Altogether hundreds of thousands of clones are present, around a sixth being singletons, with the ten largest covering around 0.095%. Notes on the study in general: Compared to healthy donors, patients appeared to have naive, central memory and Treg TCRB repertoires that were more alike. Significant though moderate, a shortening of TCRB CDR3s appeared in all four CD4+ subsets of Type 1 diabetes patients.

This clone was observed a handful of times. Its antigen remains unidentified. The clonotype was recovered from a man aged 18 to 30 in good health. The sample was naive CD4+ T cells from blood. V gene TRBV19 combines with J gene TRBJ1-2; possible D gene TRBD1, 6 bases. The CDR3 nucleotides are TGTGCCAGTAGCACGGACAGCCTCTATGGCTACACCTTC. Its protein is CASSTDSLYGYTF.